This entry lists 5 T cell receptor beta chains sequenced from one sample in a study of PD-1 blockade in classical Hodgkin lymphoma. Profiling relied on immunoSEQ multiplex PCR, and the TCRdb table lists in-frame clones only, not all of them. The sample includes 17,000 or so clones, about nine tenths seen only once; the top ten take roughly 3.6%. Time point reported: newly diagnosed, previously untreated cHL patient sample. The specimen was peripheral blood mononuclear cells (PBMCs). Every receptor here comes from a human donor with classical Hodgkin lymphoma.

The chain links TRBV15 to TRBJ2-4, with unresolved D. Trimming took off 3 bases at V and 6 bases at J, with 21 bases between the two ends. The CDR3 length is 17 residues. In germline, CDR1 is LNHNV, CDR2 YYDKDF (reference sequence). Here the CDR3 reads CATSSRTGPPQGNIQYF. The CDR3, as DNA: TGTGCCACCAGCAGTAGAACCGGGCCACCCCAAGGAAACATTCAGTACTTC.

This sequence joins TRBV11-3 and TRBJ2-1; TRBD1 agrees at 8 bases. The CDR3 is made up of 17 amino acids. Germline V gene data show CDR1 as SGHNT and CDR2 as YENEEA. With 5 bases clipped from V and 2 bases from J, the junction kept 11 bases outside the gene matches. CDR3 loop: CASSPGRGQAPYNEQFF. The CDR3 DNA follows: TGTGCCAGCAGCCCAGGTCGGGGACAGGCTCCCTACAATGAGCAGTTCTTC.

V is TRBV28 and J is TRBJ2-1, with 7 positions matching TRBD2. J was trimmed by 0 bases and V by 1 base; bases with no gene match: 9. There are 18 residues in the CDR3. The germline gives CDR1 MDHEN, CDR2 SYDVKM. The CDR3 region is CASSLLPLAGSSYNEQFF. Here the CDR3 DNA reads TGTGCCAGCAGTTTATTACCTTTAGCGGGCAGCTCCTACAATGAGCAGTTCTTC.

DNA of the CDR3: TGTGCCAGCAGTTATGGCAGGGGACATCAGCCCCAGCATTTT. This sequence encodes CASSYGRGHQPQHF. The rearrangement joins TRBV27 to TRBJ1-5; the D gene is possibly TRBD1 (6 bases). The germline V and J ends were trimmed by 4 bases and 5 bases, with 12 bases remaining between them. Germline loops: CDR1 MNHEY, CDR2 SMNVEV (reference sequence). The CDR3 spans 14 residues.

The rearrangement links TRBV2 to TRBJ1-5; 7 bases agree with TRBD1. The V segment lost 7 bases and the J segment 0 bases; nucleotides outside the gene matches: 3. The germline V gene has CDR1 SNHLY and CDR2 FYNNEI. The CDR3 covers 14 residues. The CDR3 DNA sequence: TGTGCCAGCATGGGACAGTATAGCAATCAGCCCCAGCATTTT. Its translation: CASMGQYSNQPQHF.